A selection of T cell receptor beta chains follows, all from one sample in a study of regulatory T cells in long-lasting Graves disease. TCRdb passed the multiplex PCR reads through MiXCR, listing each CDR3 protein once. Of around 450,000 distinct CDR3 sequences listed, 14% to 15% are singletons. The sample was also linked to a second study, of T cells in Graves' hyperthyroidism and ophthalmopathy.

The starting material was peripheral blood mononuclear cells (PBMCs), obtained at new diagnosis, from a patient treated with antithyroid drugs. These receptor sequences come from a woman aged 40-49 years with Graves disease. Both conserved end residues are part of each CDR3. The D gene is left open where the match is weak. Some rows have no size entry. The others give once, few or many, or a class for an expanded clone.

NA	TRBJ1-1	TRBV12-3/TRBV12-4	TRBD1	CASSHRGVNTEAFF	TGTGCCAGCAGTCACAGGGGAGTGAACACTGAAGCTTTCTTT
many	TRBJ2-7	TRBV12-3/TRBV12-4	NA	CASSSSLTGYEQYF	TGTGCCAGCAGTTCCTCCCTTACTGGCTACGAGCAGTACTTC
few	TRBJ2-1	TRBV4-2	NA	CASSQNANEQFF	TGTGCCAGCAGCCAAAACGCCAATGAGCAGTTCTTC
NA	TRBJ2-3	TRBV9	NA	CASSLGPAGTDTQYF	TGTGCCAGCAGCTTGGGTCCTGCGGGGACAGATACGCAGTATTTT
many	TRBJ1-2	TRBV6-1	TRBD1	CASQPGTGVSYTF	TGTGCCAGCCAACCCGGGACAGGTGTTAGCTACACCTTC
many	TRBJ1-6	TRBV11-3	TRBD1	CASSLFDREGSPLHF	TGTGCCAGCAGCTTATTTGACAGGGAGGGATCACCCCTCCACTTT
many	TRBJ1-4	TRBV3-1	NA	CTSSQDLGTVLFF	TGTACCAGCAGCCAAGATCTAGGGACCGTCCTGTTTTTT
many	TRBJ2-5	TRBV7-8	TRBD1	CASSLGQGYITIQETQYF	TGTGCCAGCAGCTTGGGACAGGGCTATATTACCATCCAAGAGACCCAGTACTTC
NA	TRBJ2-2	TRBV10-3	NA	CAIRSGSPNTGELFF	TGTGCCATCAGGTCCGGGTCCCCCAACACCGGGGAGCTGTTTTTT
many	TRBJ1-6	TRBV12-5	NA	CASQGSYNSPLHF	TGTGCTAGTCAGGGCTCCTATAATTCACCCCTCCACTTT
NA	TRBJ2-1	TRBV27	NA	CASSSGRNEQFF	TGTGCCAGCAGTTCTGGACGGAATGAGCAGTTCTTC
many	TRBJ1-1	TRBV7-2	NA	CASSLLGSDTEAFF	TGTGCCAGCAGCTTACTGGGTTCGGACACTGAAGCTTTCTTT
NA	TRBJ1-3	TRBV7-8	TRBD1	CASSLFAVQGGSGNTIYF	TGTGCCAGCAGCTTATTCGCCGTACAGGGGGGTTCTGGAAACACCATATATTTT
few	TRBJ1-2	TRBV14	NA	CASSQESQEHYGYTF	TGTGCCAGCAGCCAAGAGTCTCAGGAGCACTATGGCTACACCTTC
many	TRBJ2-1	TRBV2	TRBD1	CASRKDRGGYNEQFF	TGTGCCAGCAGGAAGGACAGGGGGGGGTACAATGAGCAGTTCTTC
many	TRBJ2-5	TRBV7-8	NA	CASSYLRLPRQGRGEETQYF	TGTGCCAGCAGCTATCTACGACTTCCGAGACAGGGAAGGGGGGAAGAGACCCAGTACTTC
many	TRBJ1-2	TRBV10-3	NA	CAISQVANYGYTF	TGTGCCATCAGCCAAGTAGCTAACTATGGCTACACCTTC
NA	TRBJ1-1	TRBV27	TRBD1	CASSVGRDSEAFF	TGTGCCAGCAGTGTGGGCCGGGACAGTGAAGCTTTCTTT
many	TRBJ1-6	TRBV3-1	NA	CASSPGLGNSPLHF	TGTGCCAGCAGCCCAGGGTTGGGAAATTCACCCCTCCACTTT
NA	TRBJ1-1	TRBV13	NA	CASSLVLGAGNTEAFF	TGTGCCAGCAGCTTAGTGCTGGGGGCCGGAAACACTGAAGCTTTCTTT
many	TRBJ2-2	TRBV7-6	TRBD1	CASSRDRGSGELFF	TGTGCCAGCAGTCGGGACAGGGGATCCGGGGAGCTGTTTTTT
many	TRBJ2-7	TRBV9	NA	CASSAGQTGEQYF	TGTGCCAGCAGCGCGGGACAAACGGGCGAGCAGTACTTC
NA	TRBJ2-4	TRBV29-1	TRBD2	CSVVRLADLAKNIQYF	TGCAGCGTTGTTCGACTAGCGGACCTAGCCAAAAACATTCAGTACTTC
many	TRBJ2-5	TRBV5-4	NA	CASSLGQAQETQYF	TGTGCCAGCAGCTTGGGGCAGGCGCAAGAGACCCAGTACTTC
NA	TRBJ2-3	TRBV28	TRBD2	CASSPGTSGSIPDTQYF	TGTGCCAGCAGTCCGGGGACTAGCGGGAGTATACCAGATACGCAGTATTTT
NA	TRBJ2-6	TRBV25-1	TRBD2	CASSEYFGGDRSGANVLTF	TGTGCCAGCAGTGAATACTTCGGGGGGGACCGCTCTGGGGCCAACGTCCTGACTTTC
NA	TRBJ2-1	TRBV2	TRBD1	CAKAGTGVHEQFF	TGTGCCAAAGCCGGGACAGGGGTCCATGAGCAGTTCTTC
many	TRBJ2-5	TRBV29-1	TRBD1	CSVERRGQGVEETQYF	TGCAGCGTTGAGAGGAGGGGACAGGGTGTAGAAGAGACCCAGTACTTC
NA	TRBJ2-7	TRBV19	TRBD1	CASSAGQDYEQYF	TGTGCCAGTAGTGCCGGACAGGATTACGAGCAGTACTTC
once	TRBJ2-7	TRBV28	NA	CASSWTSPAYEQYF	TGTGCCAGCAGTTGGACCTCACCTGCCTACGAGCAGTACTTC
few	TRBJ2-5	TRBV12-3/TRBV12-4	NA	CASSPKGETQYF	TGTGCCAGCAGTCCGAAAGGGGAGACCCAGTACTTC
many	TRBJ1-1	TRBV27	TRBD1	CASSLQTGMETEAFF	TGTGCCAGCAGTTTACAGACAGGGATGGAAACTGAAGCTTTCTTT
many	TRBJ2-7	TRBV24-1	NA	CATSDPTGQYF	TGTGCCACCAGTGACCCGACGGGGCAGTACTTC
many	TRBJ2-7	TRBV27	NA	CASSLSGLVSYEQYF	TGTGCCAGCAGTTTATCGGGACTGGTCTCCTACGAGCAGTACTTC
NA	TRBJ1-6	TRBV3-1	NA	CASKRSQSGNSPLHF	TGTGCCAGCAAGAGGTCCCAATCTGGCAATTCACCCCTCCACTTT
many	TRBJ2-3	TRBV2	NA	CARQPRGAGTDTQYF	TGTGCCAGACAACCCCGGGGCGCAGGGACAGATACGCAGTATTTT
NA	TRBJ1-1	TRBV13	NA	CASSFGVGSEAFF	TGTGCCAGCAGCTTCGGTGTAGGGTCTGAAGCTTTCTTT
few	TRBJ1-2	TRBV4-3	NA	CASSPAFGGEYYGYTF	TGCGCCAGCAGCCCCGCATTTGGGGGAGAGTATTATGGCTACACCTTC
NA	TRBJ2-1	TRBV5-1	TRBD2	CASSLRLAGGVTYNEQFF	TGCGCCAGCAGCTTGAGACTAGCGGGAGGGGTTACCTACAATGAGCAGTTCTTC
many	TRBJ2-7	TRBV12-3/TRBV12-4	NA	CASSFRRAVGHEQYF	TGTGCCAGCAGTTTTAGACGGGCCGTTGGGCACGAGCAGTACTTC
many	TRBJ2-5	TRBV11-2	TRBD2	CASSLGEGLAGVIQTQYF	TGTGCCAGCAGCTTAGGAGAGGGGCTAGCGGGAGTTATACAGACCCAGTACTTC
NA	TRBJ1-2	TRBV24-1	NA	CATSDGSNYGYTF	TGTGCCACCAGTGACGGATCTAACTATGGCTACACCTTC